This T cell receptor beta chain appears in the sequencing data of a study of T cell responses to AZD1222 COVID-19 vaccine. Looking at the study overall: Both about-4-week and about-12-week second-dose recipients were combined.

The table came from immunoSEQ multiplex PCR; TCRdb's copy has only in-frame clones and leaves some out. The data show some 130,000 clones, with approximately 90% seen just once and about a fifth held by the top ten. V was trimmed by 1 base and J by 7 bases, leaving 7 bases between them. CDR3 size: 13 residues. CDR1 is MGHRA and CDR2 is YSYEKL in the germline V gene. Study-level points and caveats: Repertoires in all cases were sampled only once the peak T cell response had passed. White British people made up most donors, females outnumbered males, and clonal diversity was possibly underestimated. Nearly half of spike-specific TCRs reportedly go after variant regions that carry no mutations.

As for this clone: Its target is not known.

The chain employs TRBV4-1 and TRBJ1-4; weak D call: TRBD1 (5 bases). The source of this sequence is an adult in good health. The specimen comprised peripheral blood, sampled on day 0 of AZD1222 vaccination. This chain's CDR3 is CASSQGRGEKLFF. The CDR3 nucleotides read TGCGCCAGCAGCCAAGGGAGGGGTGAAAAACTGTTTTTT.